This TCR beta chain was sequenced during a study of OX40 agonist ivuxolimab in advanced cancers. There are 15 residues in the CDR3. Trimming stripped 5 bases from V and 2 bases from J, with 13 bases between. Germline loops: CDR1 MNHEY, CDR2 SMNVEV (reference sequence). Study conclusions and caveats: At doses 0.1 to 3.0 mg/kg, CD4+ and CD8+ clones expanded.

Worth noting for this clone: As yet, its antigen is unknown.

TCRdb's table, derived via immunoSEQ multiplex PCR, lists solely in-frame clones and lacks some. The sample lists around 150,000 clones; around 94% were seen once. Material: CD4+ or CD8+ T cells sorted from blood, obtained in a trial of the OX40 agonist ivuxolimab. This TCR came from an adult with an advanced solid tumor such as melanoma, head and neck, liver or kidney cancer. The chain links TRBV27 to TRBJ1-5; weak D call: TRBD1 (6 bases). The CDR3 DNA sequence: TGTGCCAGCAGTCAATTACAGGGAGGCAATCAGCCCCAGCATTTT. The encoded protein is CASSQLQGGNQPQHF.